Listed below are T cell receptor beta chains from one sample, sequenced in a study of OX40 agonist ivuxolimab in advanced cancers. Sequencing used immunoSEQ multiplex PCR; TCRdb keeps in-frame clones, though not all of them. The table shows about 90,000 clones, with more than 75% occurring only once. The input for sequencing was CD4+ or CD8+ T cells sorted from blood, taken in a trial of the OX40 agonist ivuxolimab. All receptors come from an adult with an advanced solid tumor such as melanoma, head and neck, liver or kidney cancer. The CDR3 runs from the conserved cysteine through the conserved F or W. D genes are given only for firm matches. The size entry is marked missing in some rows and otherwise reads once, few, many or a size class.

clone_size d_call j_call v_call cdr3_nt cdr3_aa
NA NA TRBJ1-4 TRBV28 TGTGCCAGCAGTTTGTGGGGGCAGGGAACTAATGAAAAACTGTTTTTT CASSLWGQGTNEKLFF
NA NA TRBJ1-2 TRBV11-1 TGTGCCAGCAGCCCGACTCGTAACTATGGCTACACCTTC CASSPTRNYGYTF
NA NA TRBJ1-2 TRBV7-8 TGTGCCAGCAGCTCTGCGGGGCCAGTGGAGGGCCACACCTTC CASSSAGPVEGHTF
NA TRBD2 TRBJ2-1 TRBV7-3 TGTGCCAGCAGCTTAAGCGGGAGCTACAATGAGCAGTTCTTC CASSLSGSYNEQFF
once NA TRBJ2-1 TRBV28 TGTGCCAGCAGTTTATTCTGGGACGAGCAGTTCTTC CASSLFWDEQFF
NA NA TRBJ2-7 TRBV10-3 TGTGCCATCAGCCATTCCACGGGGACGAACGAGCAGTACTTC CAISHSTGTNEQYF
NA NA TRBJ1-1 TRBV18 TGTGCCAGCTCACCACAGGACGGGAACACTGAAGCTTTCTTT CASSPQDGNTEAFF
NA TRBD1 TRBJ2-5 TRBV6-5 TGTGCCAGCAGTTACACAGGGGGCGGAGAGACCCAGTACTTC CASSYTGGGETQYF
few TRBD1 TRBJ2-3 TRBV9 TGTGCCAGCAGCACCACCTCAGGGGGACGGACAGATACGCAGTATTTT CASSTTSGGRTDTQYF
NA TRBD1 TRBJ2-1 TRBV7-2 TGTGCCAGTTCCCGGGACAGAGCCTACAATGAGCAGTTCTTC CASSRDRAYNEQFF
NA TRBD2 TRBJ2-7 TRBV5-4 TGTGCCAGCACCGACCCGACTAGCCGCTACGAGCAGTACTTC CASTDPTSRYEQYF